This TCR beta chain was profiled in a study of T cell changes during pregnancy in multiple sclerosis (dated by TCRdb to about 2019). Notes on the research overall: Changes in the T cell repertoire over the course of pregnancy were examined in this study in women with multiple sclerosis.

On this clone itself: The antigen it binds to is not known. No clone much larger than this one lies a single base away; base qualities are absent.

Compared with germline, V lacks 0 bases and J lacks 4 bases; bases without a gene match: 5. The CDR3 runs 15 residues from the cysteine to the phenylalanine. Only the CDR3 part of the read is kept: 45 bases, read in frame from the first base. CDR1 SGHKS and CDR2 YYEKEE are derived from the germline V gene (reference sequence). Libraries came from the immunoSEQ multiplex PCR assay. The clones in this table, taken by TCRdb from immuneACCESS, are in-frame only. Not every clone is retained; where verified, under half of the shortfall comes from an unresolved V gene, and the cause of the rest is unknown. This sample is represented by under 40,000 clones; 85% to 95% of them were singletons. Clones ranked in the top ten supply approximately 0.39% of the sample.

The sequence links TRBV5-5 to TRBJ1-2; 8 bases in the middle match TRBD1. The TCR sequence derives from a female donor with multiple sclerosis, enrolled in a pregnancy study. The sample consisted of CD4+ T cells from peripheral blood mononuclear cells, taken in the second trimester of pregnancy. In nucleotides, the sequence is TGTGCCAGCAGCTTGGATCCAGGGGGCGGCTATGGCTACACCTTC. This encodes CASSLDPGGGYGYTF.